A selection of T cell receptor beta chains follows, all from one sample in a study of OX40 agonist ivuxolimab in advanced cancers. Clones were read by immunoSEQ multiplex PCR, and TCRdb kept only the in-frame ones, dropping some. Among approximately 90,000 clones listed, about 88% were seen once. Sequencing used CD4+ or CD8+ T cells sorted from blood, obtained in a trial of the OX40 agonist ivuxolimab. These receptors came from an adult with an advanced solid tumor such as melanoma, head and neck, liver or kidney cancer. The CDR3 runs from the conserved cysteine through the conserved F or W. The D gene is left open where the match is weak. The listing skips clone size in some rows; elsewhere it reads once, few, many or a size class.

TRBJ1-6 TRBV2 NA NA 17 TGTGCCAGCAGTGAAGCGCTTAGGGGATCAAGCAATTCACCCCTCCACTTT CASSEALRGSSNSPLHF
TRBJ2-7 TRBV6-1 NA NA 15 TGTGCCAGCAGTGAGGGGCCGGGGCCCTCCTACGAGCAGTACTTC CASSEGPGPSYEQYF
TRBJ2-1 TRBV27 NA TRBD1 20 TGTGCCAGCACTTCAGAACGGGACAGGGAACAACTTGCCTTCTACAATGAGCAGTTCTTC CASTSERDREQLAFYNEQFF
TRBJ2-3 TRBV15 NA NA 12 TGTGCCACCAGCAGAGATACAGATACGCAGTATTTT CATSRDTDTQYF
TRBJ1-3 TRBV6-5 NA NA 15 TGTGCCAGCAGTTCTGACGCTGCGGATGGAAACACCATATATTTT CASSSDAADGNTIYF
TRBJ1-6 TRBV6-8 NA NA 16 TGTGCCAGCAGTTACCCGACACACACTAGGGATTCACCCCTCCACTTT CASSYPTHTRDSPLHF
TRBJ1-5 TRBV6-6 NA NA 8 TGTGGGAATCAGCCCCAGCATTTT CGNQPQHF
TRBJ1-4 TRBV25-1 NA NA 15 TGTGCCAGCAGTGAATATAGAGGGGACAATGAAAAACTGTTTTTT CASSEYRGDNEKLFF
TRBJ1-2 TRBV2 NA NA 14 TGTGCCAGCAGGCAGGGGAGGTCTAACTATGGCTACACCTTC CASRQGRSNYGYTF
TRBJ1-4 TRBV11-2 NA NA 16 TGTGCCAGCAGCCACCTCCGAGGACGAACTAATGAAAAACTGTTTTTT CASSHLRGRTNEKLFF
TRBJ2-2 TRBV9 NA TRBD1 16 TGTGCCAGCAGCGTAGAGAGGGGGCGGGACACCGGGGAGCTGTTTTTT CASSVERGRDTGELFF
TRBJ2-5 TRBV6-6 NA NA 13 TGTGCCAGCAGGACTCAACGGGCCACGACCCAGTACTTC CASRTQRATTQYF
TRBJ1-4 TRBV7-9 NA NA 11 TGTGCCAGCAGCTTGGGCCAGGGGCTGTTTTTT CASSLGQGLFF
TRBJ2-1 TRBV7-8 once NA 15 TGTGCCAGCAGCCCCGGGGGGCGTGGCCACAATGAGCAGTTCTTC CASSPGGRGHNEQFF
TRBJ2-7 TRBV6-6 NA TRBD1 13 TGTGCCATAAGGGGGCCGGATGGGGGCGAGCAGTACTTC CAIRGPDGGEQYF
TRBJ2-1 TRBV5-1 NA TRBD2 13 TGCGCCAGCAGCTTGGTACTAGCGAATGAGCAGTTCTTC CASSLVLANEQFF
TRBJ2-1 TRBV6-5 few NA 13 TGTGCCAGCAGGGGACTCACATACAATGAGCAGTTCTTC CASRGLTYNEQFF
TRBJ2-7 TRBV6-5 once NA 12 TGTGCCAGCAGCTCCGACCGTGGCTATCAGTACTTC CASSSDRGYQYF
TRBJ2-7 TRBV6-5 NA TRBD1 15 TGTGCCAGCAGTTTTCACAGGGGGGCCACCTACGAGCAGTACTTC CASSFHRGATYEQYF
TRBJ2-2 TRBV5-6 NA NA 16 TGTGCCAGCAGCCCCCTCGGGGTCCCGAACACCGGGGAGCTGTTTTTT CASSPLGVPNTGELFF
TRBJ2-1 TRBV19 NA TRBD2 15 TGTGCCAGTAGTATCGGGCTAGCGGGGTACAATGAGCAGTTCTTC CASSIGLAGYNEQFF
TRBJ2-7 TRBV6-6 NA TRBD1 11 TGTGCCAGCAGTACAGGGGACGAGCAGTACTTC CASSTGDEQYF
TRBJ1-5 TRBV2 NA NA 12 TGTGCCAGCTCACAGGTAAACCAGCCCCAGCATTTT CASSQVNQPQHF
TRBJ2-2 TRBV6-6 once TRBD1 15 TGTGCCAGCAGTTACCCACAGGGGAATATCGGGGAGCTGTTTTTT CASSYPQGNIGELFF
TRBJ2-7 TRBV30 NA NA 11 TGTGCCTGGAGTCCGCAGATCGAGCAGTACTTC CAWSPQIEQYF
TRBJ2-1 TRBV7-8 NA TRBD2 18 TGTGCCAGCAGCTCGAGGACTAGCGGGGGGAAGCTCTTCAATGAGCAGTTCTTC CASSSRTSGGKLFNEQFF
TRBJ1-1 TRBV5-1 NA NA 16 TGCGCCAGCAGCTTGGAACCTTCGGCCCTGGGCACTGAAGCTTTCTTT CASSLEPSALGTEAFF
TRBJ1-3 TRBV19 NA NA 15 TGTGCCAGTAGACCCATGAACCGGCCTCGAGGCACCATATATTTT CASRPMNRPRGTIYF
TRBJ1-1 TRBV5-6 NA NA 15 TGTGCCAGCAGCTTGACGGGGTTTAGGGACACTGAAGCTTTCTTT CASSLTGFRDTEAFF
TRBJ2-3 TRBV27 NA NA 14 TGTGCCAGCACCTTCTCGACACGCACAGATACGCAGTATTTT CASTFSTRTDTQYF
TRBJ1-2 TRBV7-8 once TRBD1 18 TGTGCCAGCAGCTTAGTACCCCCCGATCGAGGGGGCGGGGGTGGCTACACCTTC CASSLVPPDRGGGGGYTF
TRBJ1-4 TRBV5-1 NA NA 15 TGCGCCACACACCAGGGGATTGCAACTAATGAAAAACTGTTTTTT CATHQGIATNEKLFF
TRBJ1-2 TRBV6-1 few TRBD1 12 TGTGCCAGCGGCCTAGGACAGGGGGGCTACACCTTC CASGLGQGGYTF
TRBJ2-3 TRBV6-4 NA TRBD2 16 TGTGCCAGCAGTGCCGAAAGCGGGGGGGTCACAGATACGCAGTATTTT CASSAESGGVTDTQYF
TRBJ1-5 TRBV6-5 NA NA 14 TGTGCCAGCAGTTCCTGGGGCAGTAATCAGCCCCAGCATTTT CASSSWGSNQPQHF
TRBJ2-5 TRBV5-4 NA NA 13 TGTGCCAGCAGCTTGGCATACCAAGAGACCCAGTACTTC CASSLAYQETQYF
TRBJ1-3 TRBV7-9 NA NA 15 TGTGCCAGCAGCTTAGATGACCCGTTGGGAAACACCATATATTTT CASSLDDPLGNTIYF
TRBJ1-6 TRBV4-1 NA NA 17 TGCGCCAGCAGCCAAGTTTCCGGCAGGGCGCCTAATTCACCCCTCCACTTT CASSQVSGRAPNSPLHF
TRBJ1-1 TRBV7-9 NA NA 15 TGTGCCAGCAGCTTAGGACCCGGGGCGAACACTGAAGCTTTCTTT CASSLGPGANTEAFF
TRBJ2-7 TRBV7-7 NA NA 13 TGTGCCAGCAGCTTAACCAAGGGCAACGAGCAGTACTTC CASSLTKGNEQYF
TRBJ1-2 TRBV15 NA TRBD1 15 TGTGCCACCAGCAGAGATCAAGGACAGGTCACAGGCTACACCTTC CATSRDQGQVTGYTF
TRBJ2-2 TRBV7-8 once NA 17 TGTGCCAGCAGCTTAGCTGGTCGGGGGGCGGGCACCGGGGAGCTGTTTTTT CASSLAGRGAGTGELFF
TRBJ2-1 TRBV11-2 NA TRBD2 15 TGTGCCAGCAGCCGCCGCGGGCGGGGGGACGTTGAGCAGTTCTTC CASSRRGRGDVEQFF
TRBJ2-3 TRBV21-1 few NA 18 TGTGCCAGCAGCAAAGTGGGTTCCGGCGGGGGGGCCACAGATACGCAGTATTTT CASSKVGSGGGATDTQYF
TRBJ2-3 TRBV5-4 NA NA 12 TGTGCCAGCAGCTTGGGGGGAGATACGCAGTATTTT CASSLGGDTQYF
TRBJ1-2 TRBV6-6 NA NA 14 TGTGCCAGCAGTAATCAGGCAGGGAACTATGGCTACACCTTC CASSNQAGNYGYTF
TRBJ1-1 TRBV6-1 NA TRBD1 15 TGTGCCAGCACCCCTGGGCCGGGACAGGGTTATGAAGCTTTCTTT CASTPGPGQGYEAFF
TRBJ2-7 TRBV2 NA NA 16 TGTGCCAGCAGTGATATCCTTCGACTCTACTCCTACGAGCAGTACTTC CASSDILRLYSYEQYF
TRBJ2-7 TRBV19 NA TRBD2 15 TGTGCCAGCGGGGGGGTGGCAGGGAATACCTACGAGCAGTACTTC CASGGVAGNTYEQYF
TRBJ2-7 TRBV5-6 few NA 12 TGTGCCAGCAGCTTTCAAACCTACGAGCAGTACTTC CASSFQTYEQYF
TRBJ1-1 TRBV10-1 NA NA 14 TGCGCCAGCAGTGACCGGCGGGGGATAACTGAAGCTTTCTTT CASSDRRGITEAFF
TRBJ2-5 TRBV5-1 NA NA 14 TGCGCCAGCAGCCCTCGGTGGGGACAAGAGACCCAGTACTTC CASSPRWGQETQYF
TRBJ2-1 TRBV11-2 NA TRBD2 17 TGTGCCAGCAGCTTCTCAGCGGGGGGCCGGGGGTCCAATGAGCAGTTCTTC CASSFSAGGRGSNEQFF
TRBJ2-2 TRBV10-3 NA TRBD1 20 TGTGCCATCAGACCCGATTTAGGGCAGGGGGTTTACCCGAACACCGGGGAGCTGTTTTTT CAIRPDLGQGVYPNTGELFF